A single sample gave rise to the 10 T cell receptor beta chains below, sequenced in a study of neoadjuvant anti-PD-1 for oral cavity cancer. Specified time point: after neoadjuvant nivolumab, at surgical resection. Here immunoSEQ multiplex PCR was the method, and the copy in TCRdb shows in-frame clones only, minus some. In the table there are 6,000 to 9,000 clones, roughly three fifths of which are singletons. This sample comprised PBMCs, obtained after nivolumab (anti-PD-1) treatment. These receptors originate from a person between 40 and 80 years old with oral cavity squamous cell carcinoma.

J is TRBJ1-5 and V is TRBV13; no clear D. Germline V gives CDR1 PRHDT, CDR2 FYEKMQ (reference sequence). V lost 5 bases and J 6 bases, leaving 8 bases between the germline ends. The CDR3 extends over 12 amino acids. Here the CDR3 reads CASSPWGQPQHF. DNA for the CDR3: TGTGCCAGCAGCCCCTGGGGTCAGCCCCAGCATTTT.

This clone appeared a few times. The chain links TRBV4-2 to TRBJ2-7; possible D gene TRBD1, 6 bases. CDR3 length equals 15 residues. The V gene's germline CDR1 is LGHNA and CDR2 YNFKEQ. V lost 0 bases and J lost 4, with 13 bases in between. The CDR3 protein is CASSQDWTVLYEQYF. CDR3 nucleotides: TGTGCCAGCAGCCAAGACTGGACAGTACTATACGAGCAGTACTTC.

This sequence joins TRBV5-5 and TRBJ2-7; 7 nucleotides line up with TRBD1. The V gene's germline CDR1 is SGHKS and CDR2 YYEKEE (reference sequence). V was clipped by 5 bases and J by 2 bases; unmatched bases: 7. This CDR3 contains 14 residues. The CDR3 DNA reads as TGTGCCAGCAGTCCGGACAGGTTCCCCTACGAGCAGTACTTC. This gives the protein CASSPDRFPYEQYF. Variable domain in full (rest from reference TRBV5-5 and TRBJ2-7): DAGVTQSPTHLIKTRGQQVTLRCSPISGHKSVSWYQQVLGQGPQFIFQYYEKEERGRGNFPDRFSARQFPNYSSELNVNALLLGDSALYLCASSPDRFPYEQYFGPGTRLTVT.

The chain combines TRBV7-2 with TRBJ2-7; 11 bases align to TRBD1. The CDR3 has 15 amino acids. V trimming: 0 bases; J trimming: 3 bases; junction bases outside the gene matches: 1. CDR1 is SGHTA and CDR2 is FQGNSA in the germline V gene. CDR3 in DNA: TGTGCCAGCAGCTTAGCCGGGACAGGGGGCTACGAGCAGTACTTC. It codes for CASSLAGTGGYEQYF.

The chain recombines TRBV9 with TRBJ2-7, with 7 bases fitting TRBD2. The trim removed 0 bases at V and 6 bases at J, leaving 6 bases unmatched. The V gene's germline CDR1 is SGDLS and CDR2 YYNGEE. The CDR3 contains 14 residues. The CDR3 region has the DNA TGTGCCAGCAGCGTAGGATGGGGGGGTGGCGAGCAGTACTTC. It translates to CASSVGWGGGEQYF. The variable domain in full, completed from reference TRBV9 and TRBJ2-7, reads DSGVTQTPKHLITATGQRVTLRCSPRSGDLSVYWYQQSLDQGLQFLIQYYNGEERAKGNILERFSAQQFPDLHSELNLSSLELGDSALYFCASSVGWGGGEQYFGPGTRLTVT.

This clone was recorded a few times. J is TRBJ2-3 and V is TRBV7-2; D remains ambiguous. Trimming took 1 base from V and 9 from J, leaving 11 bases between them. Germline V lookup: CDR1 SGHTA, CDR2 FQGNSA. The CDR3 loop spans 13 amino acids. CDR3 in DNA: TGTGCCAGCAGCTTAGAAGTGGTGGGGACGCAGTATTTT. This gives the protein CASSLEVVGTQYF.

In this sample, this clone turned up a few times. This rearrangement joins TRBV5-6 to TRBJ1-2, with TRBD1 identical over 7 bases. The germline V gene encodes CDR1 SGHDT and CDR2 YYEEEE. The CDR3 loop spans 14 amino acids. The trim removed 1 base at V and 7 bases at J, leaving 7 bases unmatched. CDR3 sequence: CASSLSTGAGGYTF. DNA for the CDR3: TGTGCCAGCAGCTTGAGTACAGGGGCTGGTGGCTACACCTTC.

As DNA, the CDR3 is TGCGCCAGCAGCTCCGGGACAGGGGCCTACGAGCAGTACTTC. Its translation is CASSSGTGAYEQYF. This sequence joins TRBV5-1 and TRBJ2-7; 10 positions match TRBD1. The CDR3 runs 14 residues. Germline trimming cut 3 bases from V and 2 bases from J; bases unmatched to any gene: 2. Germline assignment: CDR1 SGHRS and CDR2 YFSETQ.

The J gene is TRBJ2-5, the V gene TRBV19; perhaps TRBD2 as D (5 bases). V was shortened by 7 bases and J by 2 bases, with 14 bases between the two germline ends. The length of the CDR3 is 14 residues. The germline gives CDR1 LNHDA, CDR2 SQIVND (reference sequence). The CDR3 DNA follows: TGTGCCAGTACCTCAAGCGGCGGACAAGAGACCCAGTACTTC. Translation: CASTSSGGQETQYF.

This rearrangement joins TRBV11-2 to TRBJ2-7; D may be TRBD2 (5 bases). The CDR3 covers 14 residues. CDR1 is SGHAT, CDR2 FQNNGV, per germline. V lost 3 bases and J lost 2, with 11 bases in between. CDR3: CASSFRGRAYEQYF. CDR3 DNA sequence: TGTGCCAGCAGCTTTCGGGGAAGGGCCTACGAGCAGTACTTC.